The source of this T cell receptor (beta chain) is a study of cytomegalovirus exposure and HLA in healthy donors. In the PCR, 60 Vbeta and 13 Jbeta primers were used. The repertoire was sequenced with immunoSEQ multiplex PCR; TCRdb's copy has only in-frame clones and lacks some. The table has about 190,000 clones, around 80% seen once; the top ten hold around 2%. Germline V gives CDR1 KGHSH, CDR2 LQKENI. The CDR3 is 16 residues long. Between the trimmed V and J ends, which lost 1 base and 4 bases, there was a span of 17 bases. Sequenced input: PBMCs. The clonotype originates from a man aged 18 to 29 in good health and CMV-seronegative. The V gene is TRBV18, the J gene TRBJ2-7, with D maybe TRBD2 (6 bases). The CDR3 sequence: CASSPQSGLKLYEQYF. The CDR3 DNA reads TGTGCCAGCTCACCACAATCAGGACTAAAATTATACGAGCAGTACTTC.